Below, one TCR beta chain is given with its context. Its cognate antigen is unknown. These data are taken from a study of regulatory and conventional T cells in RAG deficiency. Broader study findings: Shorter CDR3s in all patient subsets; >90% Treg-Tconv overlap in Omenn. Treg unique TCR beta sequences were about 92-fold fewer in Omenn syndrome and CID/AS patients than controls. Sorted Omenn CD25-high CD127-low cells may not be bona fide Tregs.

This CDR3 region has 15 residues. Trimming took 4 bases from V and 4 from J, leaving 16 bases between them. Blood CD4+ CD25-low CD127-high conventional T cells supplied the genomic DNA template. TCRdb's table, derived via immunoSEQ multiplex PCR, lists solely in-frame clones and lacks some. The repertoire holds about 30,000 clones, with about 95% as singletons. These data also featured in a second study, about regulatory T cells. Per that paper: The PCR used 52 TRBV and 13 TRBJ primers. Patient repertoires had restricted TRB V-J pairs and skewed V and J usage, most in Tregs.

This TCR came from a human donor in good health. The gene calls are TRBV23-1 and TRBJ2-5, with D tentatively TRBD1 (5 bases). TRBV23-1 is an ORF, with its function uncertain. Material for sequencing was CD25- CD4+ T cells sorted from blood. The CDR3 sequence: CASSRRQIYLETQYF. In DNA, the CDR3 is TGCGCCAGCAGTCGAAGACAGATTTACTTAGAGACCCAGTACTTC.